This TCR beta chain appears in the sequencing data of a study of T cell changes during pregnancy in multiple sclerosis. This CDR3 comprises 13 residues. The germline V and J ends were trimmed by 6 bases and 4 bases, with 12 bases remaining between them. The germline CDR1 and CDR2 sequences are SGHTA and FQGNSA. Data came from immunoSEQ multiplex PCR; TCRdb stores just in-frame clones and leaves some out. Here the sample spans tens of thousands of clones, 85% to 95% being singletons. The chain links TRBV7-2 to TRBJ1-2; D perhaps matches TRBD1 (5 bases). The sample in question was peripheral blood, obtained in the third trimester of pregnancy. The TCR was taken from a female donor in good health, enrolled as a control in a pregnancy study. CDR3: CASSPRTSYGYTF. CDR3 in DNA: TGTGCCAGCAGTCCAAGGACAAGCTATGGCTACACCTTC.